The clone carrying this T cell receptor beta chain occurred a few times. Its cognate antigen is unknown. TCRdb called the 5' RACE reads again in MiXCR, with one record for every CDR3 protein. The sample contains around 280,000 distinct CDR3 sequences, 20% of which appear only once. Trimming took off 4 bases at V and 2 bases at J, with 11 bases between the two ends. Germline V gene data show CDR1 as SGHAT and CDR2 as FQNNGV. This CDR3 has 14 amino acids. These data come from a study of CD8 T cells in ankylosing spondylitis. Study results and limitations: Certain motif variants had earlier been reported in reactive arthritis synovial fluid and blood. What appeared characteristic of ankylosing spondylitis blood was a TCR beta motif of eight or nine highly homologous variants. Researchers reportedly found disease-linked clones significantly enriched in matched ankylosing spondylitis synovial fluid.

The chain has TRBV11-2 and TRBJ2-5; D is uncertain. Sequenced: blood, either unsorted or a sorted T cell fraction (not recorded which). The sequence was collected from a male donor with ankylosing spondylitis or in good health (not recorded which). The CDR3 spells CASSSLSQQETQYF. The CDR3 bases are TGTGCCAGCAGCTCACTATCGCAGCAAGAGACCCAGTACTTC.